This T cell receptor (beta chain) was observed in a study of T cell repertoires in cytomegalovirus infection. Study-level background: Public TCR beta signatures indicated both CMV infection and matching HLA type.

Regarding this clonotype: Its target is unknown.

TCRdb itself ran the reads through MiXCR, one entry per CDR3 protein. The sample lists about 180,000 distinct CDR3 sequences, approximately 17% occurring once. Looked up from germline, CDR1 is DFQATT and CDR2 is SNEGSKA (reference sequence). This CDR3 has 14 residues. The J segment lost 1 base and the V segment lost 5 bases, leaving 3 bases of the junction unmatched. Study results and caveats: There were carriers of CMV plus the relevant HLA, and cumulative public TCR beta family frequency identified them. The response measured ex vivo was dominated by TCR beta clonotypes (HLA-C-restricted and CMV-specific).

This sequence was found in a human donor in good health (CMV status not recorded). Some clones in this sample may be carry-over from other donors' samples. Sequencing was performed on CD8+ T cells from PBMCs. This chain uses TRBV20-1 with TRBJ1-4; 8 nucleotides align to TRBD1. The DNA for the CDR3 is TGCAGTGCTGTGGACAGGGAAACTAATGAAAAACTGTTTTTT. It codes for CSAVDRETNEKLFF.